Below, 18 T cell receptor beta chains from the same sample are listed, as sequenced in a study of persistence of HIV-infected CD4 T cells (dated by TCRdb to 2020 to 2021). The immunoSEQ hsTCRB assay version 4, run in survey mode, was used to sequence TCRbeta repertoires from genomic DNA. TCRdb limited this immuneACCESS table to in-frame rearrangements with V and J called. A share of clones is missing; checked studies link under half to unresolved V genes, and the rest is unexplained. The table for this sample lists about 20,000 clones; 70% to 80% of them were counted only once. Together, the top ten hold 6% to 7% of the sample. No antigen has been identified for these receptors. The treatment or condition tag for this specimen amounts to: suppressive antiretroviral therapy. Lysates of CMV-infected fibroblasts at around 10 ug/mL were used to stimulate the cells. CD4+ T cells that responded were sorted based on upregulation of both CD40 ligand and CD69.

The specimen comprised CD4+ T cells sorted from PBMCs after approximately 20-hour stimulation, sampled from a patient who received antiretroviral therapy. Read against the paper, the sample's cell subset or site label means: CD40L+CD69+ CD4 T cells responding to CMV lysate. These receptors originate from an adult man with HIV who was CMV-seropositive.

The chain uses TRBV4-1 and TRBJ2-4; no clear D. CDR1 and CDR2 (germline): MGHRA, YSYEKL. The CDR3 contains 17 residues. V lost 0 bases and J 1 base, leaving 13 bases between the germline ends. The chain's CDR3 is CASSQDALVGAKNIQYF. The CDR3 DNA reads as TGCGCCAGCAGCCAAGACGCCCTCGTAGGGGCCAAAAACATTCAGTACTTC.

This chain connects TRBV28 to TRBJ2-1; the D is unclear. Germline CDR1 is MDHEN and CDR2 is SYDVKM. The CDR3 totals 15 residues. V dropped 6 bases and J dropped 0 bases, with 12 bases sitting between them. The CDR3 nucleotides read TGTGCCAGCAGCAAGACTCCGAGCTCCTACAATGAGCAGTTCTTC. It specifies CASSKTPSSYNEQFF.

This clone is judged medium-sized (0.01 to 0.1%). The chain has TRBV3-1 (or the pseudogene TRBV3-2) and TRBJ2-7, with 10 bases aligning to TRBD1. Germline CDR1 and CDR2: LGHDT and YNNKEL (reference sequence). V was pared by 5 bases and J by 3 bases, with 10 bases of the junction left unmatched. The CDR3 sequence is 16 residues long. CDR3 sequence: CASSFSSGQGNYEQYF. The DNA of the CDR3 is TGTGCCAGCAGCTTCTCCTCGGGACAGGGGAACTACGAGCAGTACTTC.

This clone was detected a few times. The chain is built from TRBV5-1 and TRBJ1-2; D uncertain. The CDR3 is 14 amino acids. From germline, CDR1 is SGHRS and CDR2 YFSETQ. V lost 3 bases and J lost 5, with 14 bases in between. The CDR3 nucleotides read TGCGCCAGCAGCTCCCTGGAGGGAGCTTATGGCTACACCTTC. It specifies CASSSLEGAYGYTF. Drawing the rest from reference TRBV5-1 and TRBJ1-2, the complete variable domain is KAGVTQTPRYLIKTRGQQVTLSCSPISGHRSVSWYQQTPGQGLQFLFEYFSETQRNKGNFPGRFSGRQFSNSRSEMNVSTLELGDSALYLCASSSLEGAYGYTFGSGTRLTVV.

This clone came up once. J is TRBJ2-6 and V is TRBV9, with 14 bases lining up with TRBD2. Germline trimming cut 3 bases from V and 3 bases from J; bases unmatched to any gene: 14. The CDR3 extends over 21 amino acids. The germline V gene encodes CDR1 SGDLS and CDR2 YYNGEE. CDR3 DNA sequence: TGTGCCAGCAGCGCCGGACTAGCGGGGGGCTGGGGCTCCCGTGGGGCCAACGTCCTGACTTTC. It translates to CASSAGLAGGWGSRGANVLTF. Full variable domain (missing parts from reference TRBV9 and TRBJ2-6): DSGVTQTPKHLITATGQRVTLRCSPRSGDLSVYWYQQSLDQGLQFLIQYYNGEERAKGNILERFSAQQFPDLHSELNLSSLELGDSALYFCASSAGLAGGWGSRGANVLTFGAGSRLTVL.

This chain links TRBV6-5 with TRBJ1-4; D ambiguous. The V gene lost 5 bases and the J gene lost 8 bases, with 12 bases spanning the gap. This CDR3 has 13 residues. The germline V gene has CDR1 MNHEY and CDR2 SVGAGI. The CDR3 DNA reads TGTGCCAGCAGTAGACGCAGGAGGGAAAAACTGTTTTTT. It is translated as CASSRRRREKLFF.

The chain has TRBV7-2 and TRBJ1-5, with 7 bases lining up with TRBD1. The CDR3 covers 16 residues. Germline lookup yields CDR1 SGHTA and CDR2 FQGNSA. Germline trimming cut 1 base from V and 6 bases from J; bases unmatched to any gene: 9. The CDR3 loop reads CASSLEPGGRGQPQHF. The CDR3 nucleotides read TGTGCCAGCAGCTTAGAGCCAGGGGGGCGCGGTCAGCCCCAGCATTTT.

This rearrangement joins TRBV12-5 to TRBJ1-5, with D unclear. This CDR3 is 13 amino acids long. Germline loops: CDR1 LGHNT, CDR2 FRNRAP. V shed 3 bases and J shed 3 bases, with 6 bases lying between them. DNA for the CDR3: TGTGCTAGTGGTTTCGGGGACAATCAGCCCCAGCATTTT. Its translation is CASGFGDNQPQHF.

V usage is TRBV7-8 and J usage is TRBJ2-7; the D is unclear. Germline V gene sequence: CDR1 SGHVS, CDR2 FQNEAQ. The V end lost 4 bases, the J end lost 1 base, and 8 bases lay between the germline ends. The CDR3 length is 13 residues. The CDR3 DNA reads TGTGCCAGCAGCTCGCTTCGGTCCTACGAGCAGTACTTC. Translation: CASSSLRSYEQYF.

The chain combines TRBV18 with TRBJ2-7; 9 bases map to TRBD2. Germline lookup yields CDR1 KGHSH and CDR2 LQKENI. The trim removed 3 bases at V and 0 bases at J, leaving 0 bases unmatched. The CDR3 has 14 residues. The chain's CDR3 is CASSPSGSSYEQYF. Written as DNA, the CDR3 is TGTGCCAGCTCACCTAGCGGGAGCTCCTACGAGCAGTACTTC.

This clone was seen a handful of times. The chain links TRBV19 to TRBJ2-2; 8 nucleotides line up with TRBD1. CDR1 and CDR2 from the germline V gene are LNHDA and SQIVND (reference sequence). The J segment lost 1 base and the V segment lost 6 bases, leaving 7 bases of the junction unmatched. The CDR3 extends over 16 amino acids. The CDR3, as DNA: TGTGCCAGTAGGTTTTTCGGGACAGGGAACACCGGGGAGCTGTTTTTT. This gives the protein CASRFFGTGNTGELFF.

The rearrangement joins TRBV27 to TRBJ1-2; a weak D match, TRBD1 (6 bases). This CDR3 contains 14 residues. The V and J ends lost 8 bases and 4 bases respectively, with 17 bases between them. Germline V gene lookup returns CDR1 MNHEY and CDR2 SMNVEV (reference sequence). In DNA form, the CDR3 reads TGTGCCAGCGGCCCGGTAACAGGGCGCTATGGCTACACCTTC. This encodes CASGPVTGRYGYTF.

The rearrangement joins TRBV7-2 to TRBJ2-3; 12 bases are a match to TRBD2. Germline CDR1 is SGHTA and CDR2 is FQGNSA. V shed 2 bases, J shed 6 bases, and the junction held 6 bases outside the gene matches. CDR3 length: 16 residues. The chain's CDR3 is CASSLWASGGVDTQYF. The CDR3 coding sequence is TGTGCCAGCAGCTTATGGGCTAGCGGGGGGGTGGATACGCAGTATTTT. Complete variable domain (other parts from reference TRBV7-2 and TRBJ2-3): GAGVSQSPSNKVTEKGKDVELRCDPISGHTALYWYRQSLGQGLEFLIYFQGNSAPDKSGLPSDRFSAERTGGSVSTLTIQRTQQEDSAVYLCASSLWASGGVDTQYFGPGTRLTVL.

The chain joins TRBV3-1 (or the pseudogene TRBV3-2) to TRBJ2-1, with 10 bases identical to TRBD2. Germline CDR1 LGHDT, CDR2 YNNKEL (reference sequence). The CDR3 contains 14 residues. Unmatched junction bases numbered 8, after V lost 8 bases and J lost 7 bases. CDR3 sequence reads: CASAEAGGRNEQFF. CDR3 DNA sequence: TGTGCCAGCGCGGAAGCGGGGGGGCGAAATGAGCAGTTCTTC.

This chain uses TRBV6-6 with TRBJ1-1; D is unclear. The germline CDR1 and CDR2 sequences are MNHNY and SVGAGI (reference sequence). Deletions cut 7 bases from V and 4 bases from J, with 13 bases between. The CDR3 consists of 13 residues. In nucleotides, the CDR3 is TGTGCCAGCATCTATGGGGTGGCCACTGAAGCTTTCTTT. Translating it yields CASIYGVATEAFF.

The CDR3 loop reads CASSPRTDRDRTQYF. The CDR3 nucleotides are TGTGCCAGCAGCCCCCGGACAGATCGAGATAGGACGCAGTATTTT. This chain connects TRBV5-4 to TRBJ2-3; tentatively, D is TRBD1 (6 bases). The V end was cut by 4 bases, the J end by 9 bases, with 21 bases between. Germline CDR1 and CDR2: SGHNT and YYREEE (reference sequence). This CDR3 contains 15 residues.

The genes are TRBV6-5 and TRBJ1-2, with D uncertain. The CDR3 runs 14 residues. From germline, CDR1 is MNHEY and CDR2 SVGAGI. V lost 2 bases, J lost 1 base, and 8 bases lay in between. Here the CDR3 DNA reads TGTGCCAGCAGTTACGGTGCGTTTAACTATGGCTACACCTTC. Amino acids: CASSYGAFNYGYTF.

The chain recombines TRBV10-3 with TRBJ1-2, with D unclear. Germline loops: CDR1 ENHRY, CDR2 SYGVKD. The CDR3 length is 14 residues. V lost 0 bases, J lost 3 bases, and 8 bases lay in between. The CDR3 reads CAISESWADYGYTF. CDR3 bases: TGTGCCATCAGTGAGTCCTGGGCGGACTATGGCTACACCTTC.